The entry below gives a single T cell receptor beta chain sequence along with its context. Its antigen is undetermined. Germline V gene sequence: CDR1 SGHNT, CDR2 YYREEE (reference sequence). The CDR3 has 13 residues. J gave up 8 bases and V 4 bases, and 5 bases lay outside the gene matches. The data belong to a study of OX40 agonist ivuxolimab in advanced cancers. Study-wide findings and caveats: In CD8+ T cells, expanded clones were on average more numerous than in CD4+.

Repertoires were generated with immunoSEQ multiplex PCR, while TCRdb's copy carries only in-frame clones and drops some. This table holds 75,000 to 95,000 clones, roughly 85% found once. This receptor was identified in an adult with an advanced solid tumor such as melanoma, head and neck, liver or kidney cancer. The material was CD4+ or CD8+ T cells sorted from blood, obtained in a trial of the OX40 agonist ivuxolimab. The V and J genes are TRBV5-4 and TRBJ1-2; 10 bases match TRBD1. Written as DNA, the CDR3 is TGTGCCAGCAGCCCCGACAGGGGGCAAGGCTACACCTTC. Residues: CASSPDRGQGYTF. Based on the CDR3 plus reference TRBV5-4 and TRBJ1-2, the full variable domain is ETGVTQSPTHLIKTRGQQVTLRCSSQSGHNTVSWYQQALGQGPQFIFQYYREEENGRGNFPPRFSGLQFPNYSSELNVNALELDDSALYLCASSPDRGQGYTFGSGTRLTVV.